This TCR beta chain was identified during a study of spatial heterogeneity in lung cancer. Findings of the study overall: One measure, the expanded intratumoral alpha and beta TCR count, tracked tumor mutation counts. Ubiquitous and regional nonsynonymous mutations were each tracked by the matching count of ubiquitous or regional expanded TCRs.

Time point of the sample: sample taken at primary tumor resection. Untreated early-stage non-small cell lung cancer patients, approximately 79 in total, were the donors. Whole RNA from tumor, nontumor lung or frozen PBMC was sequenced unsorted. This CDR3 spans 15 amino acids. Germline assignment: CDR1 SGHRS and CDR2 YFSETQ. With V trimmed by 2 bases and J by 2 bases, 4 bases remained unmatched. TCRdb independently ran MiXCR on the 5' RACE reads; one entry per CDR3 protein. The table shows roughly 19,000 distinct CDR3 sequences, with approximately 5.6% occurring only once. This clonotype was observed at least ten times. Its antigen is unknown. Since it is a stray read in a library aimed at alpha chains, this beta chain has a size that is not meaningful.

The specimen was lung tumor tissue, collected at surgery. The chain employs TRBV5-1 and TRBJ2-3; 8 positions match TRBD1. This TCR came from a female donor with early-stage non-small cell lung cancer. The chain's CDR3 is CASSFGQGFTDTQYF. The DNA of the CDR3 is TGCGCCAGCAGCTTCGGACAGGGCTTCACAGATACGCAGTATTTT.